This T cell receptor (beta chain) was captured by sequencing in a study of spatial heterogeneity in lung cancer (dated by TCRdb to the late 2010s). Context from the whole study: More beta-chain than alpha-chain transcripts were consistently detected, likely reflecting higher beta-chain transcript abundance. TCR transcript counts in tumor regions correlated strongly with a T cell transcriptional module score from matched bulk RNA-seq. In the raw uncorrected reads, each unique combination of TCR and UMI appeared more than ten times on average. TCR alpha and beta repertoires were quantitatively compared across multiple tumor regions, matched nontumor lung and blood in non-small cell lung cancer. Nonsynonymous mutation counts, determined by whole-exome sequencing of tumor tissue, were related to TCR repertoire features. Both alpha and beta chains were TCR-sequenced in 210 or so tumor regions, 64 matched nontumor lung samples and over 55 PBMC samples obtained at surgery. Paper-wide results and their limitations: Estimated TCR-seq coverage of tumor T cells was only about 7.4% for alpha chains and about 14% for beta chains. Additional single-cell paired TCR alpha and beta sequencing was considered necessary to confirm, at a functional level, the hypothesis that regional TCRs recognize regional mutations. A correlation was observed between the number of expanded intratumoral alpha and beta TCRs and the tumor nonsynonymous mutation count. The count of ubiquitous expanded TCRs correlated with the count of ubiquitous nonsynonymous mutations, and the count of regional expanded TCRs correlated with the count of regional nonsynonymous mutations.

This clonotype is identified as medium-sized (0.01 to 0.1%). No antigen is known for it. Per-base qualities were not stored, and no clone one base away is much larger. The time point label, read with the paper, signifies: sample taken at primary tumor resection. The donors were about 65 patients from the lung TRACERx cohort who had early-stage, untreated non-small cell lung cancer. Without any cell sorting, TCR sequencing was performed on whole RNA extracted either from tumor and nontumor lung tissue or from cryopreserved PBMC samples. Only patients for whom sufficient RNA was available from at least two tumor regions were selected for TCR sequencing. Before being selected, tumor and adjacent nontumor lung specimens were reviewed by a lung pathologist. Libraries were prepared through 5' RACE. Sequencing used a NextSeq 500. To allow correction of PCR and sequencing errors, the TCR library protocol tagged every TCR cDNA molecule with a unique molecular identifier. From the authors' description of their analysis: Decombinator tools were used for TCR identification, UMI-based error correction and CDR3 extraction. TCRs above a frequency of 2 per 1,000, corresponding to the top 1% of the tumor frequency distribution, were defined as expanded. Expanded tumor TCRs were classed as regional if statistically deemed absent (corrected P<0.05) from at least one tumor region, otherwise ubiquitous. Renyi diversity was calculated using the R vegan package after each repertoire was subsampled 100 times to 5,000 TCRs. CDR3 similarity networks were built from amino acid triplet string-kernel similarity, connecting CDR3s with pairwise similarity above 0.82. Clones were called with MiXCR by TCRdb after fastp trimmed the public reads at Q25, and only in-frame beta chains were retained. Each record represents a unique CDR3 protein, reported with the most common genes and DNA among its rows. The authors' filters were not applied to this entry. The sample table lists fewer than 8,500 distinct CDR3 sequences, around 8.2% of them with a count of one. In total, the top ten clones hold approximately 4% of the sample.

The germline V end is reduced by 8 bases and the J end by 0 bases; junction bases left unmatched: 2. From the germline V gene, CDR1 is MNHEY and CDR2 is SVGAGI. CDR3 length: 13 amino acids, cysteine to phenylalanine. Of the read, only the CDR3 DNA is kept; its 39 bases are in frame from base 1. The clonotype originates from a male donor with early-stage non-small cell lung cancer. This sample comprised lung tumor tissue, obtained at surgery. The chain links TRBV6-5 with TRBJ2-7, and TRBD1 aligns with 9 junction nucleotides. The DNA sequence is given as TGTGCCAGCGGACAGGGGACCTCCTACGAGCAGTACTTC. Its translation reads: CASGQGTSYEQYF.